This TCR beta chain comes out of a study of blood T cells in healthy people across ages. Findings and limits, study-wide: Correlation between TCR beta diversity and naive T cell percentage was strong.

With a J-beta primer mix and a sample-barcoded 5' primer, a second PCR ran roughly 6 to 11 cycles. Every sample produced at least 2.5 million CDR3-containing paired-end reads. Each CDR3 protein gets one entry after TCRdb re-called the 5' RACE reads with MiXCR. Among some 900,000 distinct CDR3 sequences listed, around 28% were seen once. Concerning this clonotype itself: Its antigen is unidentified. This clone may be a read error of a much larger clone one base away.

Isolation yielded PBMCs, at least 7 million per sample, in every case. The V gene's germline CDR1 is KGHDR and CDR2 SFDVKD. This CDR3 spans 14 amino acids. V shed 7 bases and J shed 7 bases, with 16 bases lying between them. Sequencing was performed on blood. The TCR was taken from an elderly woman in good health. The chain has TRBV24-1 and TRBJ2-1, with D perhaps being TRBD1 or TRBD2 (5 bases each). CDR3 DNA sequence: TGTGCCACCAGGGAGAGGGGTCCAAGGAATGAGCAGTTCTTC. Its translation is CATRERGPRNEQFF.